This T cell receptor (beta chain) was identified in a study of cytomegalovirus exposure and HLA in healthy donors. Turning to the study itself: The approximately 130 validation repertoires matched the roughly 650 first-cohort repertoires in platform, a later analysis reported. Study-wide findings and caveats: Among TCR beta chains, those listed as cytomegalovirus-associated numbered over 150.

Deletions cut 1 base from V and 0 bases from J, with 13 bases between. The CDR3 spans 16 residues. Germline assignment: CDR1 SGHVS and CDR2 FNYEAQ. Details on this clone: Its antigen is as yet unknown.

TCRdb's table, derived via immunoSEQ multiplex PCR, lists solely in-frame clones and lacks some. The sample comprises under 140,000 clones, more than 70% of which are singletons, and around 1.8% rests with the top ten. Sequencing was done on a sample of PBMCs. The J gene is TRBJ2-7, the V gene TRBV7-6, with D tentatively TRBD2 (6 bases). The sequence was obtained from a woman under 30 in good health and CMV-seronegative. CDR3 bases: TGTGCCAGCAGCTTAGAAGGGGAGGCTAGCTCCTACGAGCAGTACTTC. Translation gives CASSLEGEASSYEQYF.